The 8 T cell receptor beta chains below come from one sample, sequenced in a study of blood T cells in healthy people across ages. Using a J-beta primer mix together with a sample-barcoded 5' primer, a second PCR was run for roughly 6 to 12 cycles. TCRdb reprocessed the 5' RACE reads with MiXCR, giving one entry per CDR3 protein. The data contain 540,000 or so distinct CDR3 sequences, about 25% of them singletons. Sequencing input: blood. Receptors were obtained from a woman in her seventies in good health.

This clonotype was picked up a small number of times. As the CDR3 is not closed by the conserved phenylalanine or tryptophan, this likely results from a read error. The CDR3 loop reads CASSVEVGIETQYL. For the CDR3, the DNA is TGTGCCAGCAGTGTTGAGGTGGGGATAGAGACCCAGTACCTC. The J gene is TRBJ2-5, the V gene TRBV2; D remains ambiguous. This CDR3 region has 14 residues. Germline V gene sequence: CDR1 SNHLY, CDR2 FYNNEI. Trimming shortened V by 4 bases and J by 4 bases, and 13 bases separated the two germline ends.

A few counts support this clonotype. The CDR3 bases are TGCGCCAGCAGCCAAGTTGCGGGGCAGGGAGGCTACACCTTC. Protein: CASSQVAGQGGYTF. This chain connects TRBV4-3 to TRBJ1-2, with D possibly TRBD1 on 5 matching bases. CDR3 length: 14 amino acids. V was clipped by 1 base and J by 8 bases, with 14 bases between them. Germline V gene lookup returns CDR1 LGHNA and CDR2 YSLEER.

V is TRBV12-3 or TRBV12-4 and J is TRBJ2-4, with D unresolved. The CDR3 is made up of 16 amino acids. With 5 bases removed from V and 3 bases from J, the gap between germline ends came to 17 bases. The CDR3 sequence is CASSHRLGVGKNIQYF. The CDR3 DNA is TGTGCCAGCAGTCACCGGTTGGGTGTGGGCAAAAACATTCAGTACTTC.

The J gene is TRBJ2-5, the V gene TRBV3-1; tentative D call: TRBD1 (5 bases). This CDR3 has 15 amino acids. Trimming took 2 bases from V and 3 from J, leaving 13 bases between them. CDR1 and CDR2 (germline): LGHDT, YNNKEL (reference sequence). CDR3 DNA sequence: TGTGCCAGCAGCCAATCCGTAGGGGTGGAAGAGACCCAGTACTTC. It yields the protein CASSQSVGVEETQYF.

This rearrangement joins TRBV2 to TRBJ1-5; D is uncertain. V was trimmed by 0 bases and J by 7 bases, leaving 4 bases between them. Germline lookup yields CDR1 SNHLY and CDR2 FYNNEI. The CDR3 spans 12 residues. CDR3 sequence: CASSEAVQPQHF. In DNA form, the CDR3 reads TGTGCCAGCAGTGAAGCGGTCCAGCCCCAGCATTTT. Based on the CDR3 plus reference TRBV2 and TRBJ1-5, the full variable domain is EPEVTQTPSHQVTQMGQEVILRCVPISNHLYFYWYRQILGQKVEFLVSFYNNEISEKSEIFDDQFSVERPDGSNFTLKIRSTKLEDSAMYFCASSEAVQPQHFGDGTRLSIL.

This clonotype was found a few times. The chain joins TRBV12-3 or TRBV12-4 to TRBJ1-4, with D possibly TRBD1 on 5 matching bases. V was clipped by 0 bases and J by 5 bases, with 10 bases between them. The CDR3 loop spans 15 amino acids. The CDR3 loop reads CASSLAWDPNEKLFF. CDR3 coding DNA: TGTGCCAGCAGTTTAGCGTGGGACCCAAATGAAAAACTGTTTTTT.

This clonotype was seen once. The chain couples TRBV9 to TRBJ1-1; D possibly corresponds to TRBD1 (5 bases). This CDR3 is built from 14 residues. V was cut by 1 base and J by 1 base, with 8 bases left in between. CDR1 SGDLS and CDR2 YYNGEE come from the germline V gene. CDR3 nucleotides: TGTGCCAGCAGCGTAAATACAGGGAACACTGAAGCTTTCTTT. Residues: CASSVNTGNTEAFF.

V gene TRBV7-6 combines with J gene TRBJ2-7, with D possibly TRBD2 on 7 matching bases. From germline, CDR1 is SGHVS and CDR2 FNYEAQ. The germline V and J ends were trimmed by 0 bases and 6 bases, with 12 bases remaining between them. This CDR3 comprises 14 residues. The CDR3 loop reads CASSLAGGAGEQYF. CDR3 in DNA: TGTGCCAGCAGCTTAGCAGGGGGGGCAGGCGAGCAGTACTTC.